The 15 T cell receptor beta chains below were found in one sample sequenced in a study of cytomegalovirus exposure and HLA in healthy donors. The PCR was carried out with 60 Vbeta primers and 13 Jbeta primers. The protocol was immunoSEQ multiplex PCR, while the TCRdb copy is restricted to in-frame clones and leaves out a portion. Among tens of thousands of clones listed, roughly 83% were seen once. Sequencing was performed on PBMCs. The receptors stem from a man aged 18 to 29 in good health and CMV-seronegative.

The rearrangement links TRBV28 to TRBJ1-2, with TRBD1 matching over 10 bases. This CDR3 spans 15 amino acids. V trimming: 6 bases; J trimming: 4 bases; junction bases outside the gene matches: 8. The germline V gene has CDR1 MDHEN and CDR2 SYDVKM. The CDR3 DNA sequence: TGTGCCAGCAGACTCCCGACAGGGGGCGCCTATGGCTACACCTTC. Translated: CASRLPTGGAYGYTF.

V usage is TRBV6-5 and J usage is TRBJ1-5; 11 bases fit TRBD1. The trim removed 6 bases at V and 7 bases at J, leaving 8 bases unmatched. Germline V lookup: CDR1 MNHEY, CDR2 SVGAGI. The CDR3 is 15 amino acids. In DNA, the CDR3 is TGTGCCAGCAGACAGGGACAGGGGGAAGGGCAGCCCCAGCATTTT. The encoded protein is CASRQGQGEGQPQHF.

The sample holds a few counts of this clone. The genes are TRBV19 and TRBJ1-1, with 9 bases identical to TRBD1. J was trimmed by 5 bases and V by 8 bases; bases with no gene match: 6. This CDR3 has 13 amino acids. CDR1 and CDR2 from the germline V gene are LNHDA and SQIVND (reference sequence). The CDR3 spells CASEDRGRTEAFF. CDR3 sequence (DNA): TGTGCCAGTGAGGACAGGGGAAGGACTGAAGCTTTCTTT.

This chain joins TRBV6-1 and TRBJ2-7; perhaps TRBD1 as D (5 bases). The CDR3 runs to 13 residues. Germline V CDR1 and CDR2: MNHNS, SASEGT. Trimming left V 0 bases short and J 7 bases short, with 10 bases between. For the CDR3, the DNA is TGTGCCAGCAGTGAAGCTCCGCAGGGAGAGCAGTACTTC. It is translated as CASSEAPQGEQYF.

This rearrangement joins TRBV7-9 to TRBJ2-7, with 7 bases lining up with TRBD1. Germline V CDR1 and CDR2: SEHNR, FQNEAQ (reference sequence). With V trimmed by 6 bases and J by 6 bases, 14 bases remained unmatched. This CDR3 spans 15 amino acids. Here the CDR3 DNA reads TGTGCCAGCAGTTTCTCAGGGGGAACCCCCGGCGAGCAGTACTTC. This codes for CASSFSGGTPGEQYF.

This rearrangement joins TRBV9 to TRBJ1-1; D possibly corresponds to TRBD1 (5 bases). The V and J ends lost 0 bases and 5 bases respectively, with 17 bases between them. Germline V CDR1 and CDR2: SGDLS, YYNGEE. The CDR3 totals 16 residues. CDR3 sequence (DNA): TGTGCCAGCAGCGTAGCGAGGTCAGGTCCAGGGACTGAAGCTTTCTTT. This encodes CASSVARSGPGTEAFF.

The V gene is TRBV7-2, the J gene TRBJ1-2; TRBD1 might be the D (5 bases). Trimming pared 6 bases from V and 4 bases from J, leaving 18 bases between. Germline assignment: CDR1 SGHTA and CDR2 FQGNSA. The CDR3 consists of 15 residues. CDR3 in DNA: TGTGCCAGCAGTCACCCGGGGGGGGAACGCTATGGCTACACCTTC. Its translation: CASSHPGGERYGYTF.

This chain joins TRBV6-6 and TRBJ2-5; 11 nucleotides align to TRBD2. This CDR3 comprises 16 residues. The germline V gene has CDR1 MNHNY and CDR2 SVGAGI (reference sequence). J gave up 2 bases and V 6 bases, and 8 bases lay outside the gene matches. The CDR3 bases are TGTGCCAGCAGCCGCAGACTAGCGGGACTACAAGAGACCCAGTACTTC. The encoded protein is CASSRRLAGLQETQYF.

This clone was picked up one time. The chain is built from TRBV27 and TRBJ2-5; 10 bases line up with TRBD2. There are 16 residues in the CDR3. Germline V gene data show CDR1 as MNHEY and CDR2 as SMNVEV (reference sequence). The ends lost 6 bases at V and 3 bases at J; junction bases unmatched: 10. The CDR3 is CASSSVLAGEKETQYF. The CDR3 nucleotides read TGTGCCAGCAGCTCCGTGCTAGCGGGAGAAAAAGAGACCCAGTACTTC.

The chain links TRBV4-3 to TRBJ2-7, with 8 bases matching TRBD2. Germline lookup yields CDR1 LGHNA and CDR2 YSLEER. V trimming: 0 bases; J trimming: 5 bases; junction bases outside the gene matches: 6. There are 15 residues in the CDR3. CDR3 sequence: CASSQDRGGQDEQYF. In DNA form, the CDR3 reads TGCGCCAGCAGCCAAGATCGGGGGGGCCAGGACGAGCAGTACTTC.

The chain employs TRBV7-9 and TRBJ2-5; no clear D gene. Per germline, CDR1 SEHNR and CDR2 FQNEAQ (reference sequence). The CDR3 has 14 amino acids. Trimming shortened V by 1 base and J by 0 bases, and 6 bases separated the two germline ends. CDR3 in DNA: TGTGCCAGCAGCTTAGTACGGTACCAAGAGACCCAGTACTTC. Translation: CASSLVRYQETQYF.

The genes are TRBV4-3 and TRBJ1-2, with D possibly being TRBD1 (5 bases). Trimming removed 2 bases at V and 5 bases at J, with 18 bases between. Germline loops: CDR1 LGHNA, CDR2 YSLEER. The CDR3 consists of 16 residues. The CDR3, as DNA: TGCGCCAGCAGCCAATCGACCGGGGGGGGACCTTATGGCTACACCTTC. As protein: CASSQSTGGGPYGYTF.

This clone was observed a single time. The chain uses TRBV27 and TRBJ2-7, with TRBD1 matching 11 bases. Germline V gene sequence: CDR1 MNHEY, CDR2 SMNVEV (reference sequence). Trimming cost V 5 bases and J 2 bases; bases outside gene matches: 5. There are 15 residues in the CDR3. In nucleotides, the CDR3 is TGTGCCAGCAGTGGACAGGGGGCGGCCACCTACGAGCAGTACTTC. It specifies CASSGQGAATYEQYF.

The CDR3 region is CASHSRGQSSTDTQYF. The CDR3 nucleotides are TGTGCCAGCCATTCAAGGGGCCAAAGTAGCACAGATACGCAGTATTTT. The V call is TRBV2, the J call TRBJ2-3; D perhaps matches TRBD1 (5 bases). V was shortened by 8 bases and J by 0 bases, with 18 bases between the two germline ends. Germline V gives CDR1 SNHLY, CDR2 FYNNEI. The CDR3 spans 16 residues. Drawing the rest from reference TRBV2 and TRBJ2-3, the complete variable domain is EPEVTQTPSHQVTQMGQEVILRCVPISNHLYFYWYRQILGQKVEFLVSFYNNEISEKSEIFDDQFSVERPDGSNFTLKIRSTKLEDSAMYFCASHSRGQSSTDTQYFGPGTRLTVL.

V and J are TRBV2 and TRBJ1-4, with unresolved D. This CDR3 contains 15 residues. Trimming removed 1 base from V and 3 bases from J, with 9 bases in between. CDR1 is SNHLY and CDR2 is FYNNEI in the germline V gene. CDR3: CASSEGSRANEKLFF. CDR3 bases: TGTGCCAGCAGTGAAGGGAGTCGGGCTAATGAAAAACTGTTTTTT.